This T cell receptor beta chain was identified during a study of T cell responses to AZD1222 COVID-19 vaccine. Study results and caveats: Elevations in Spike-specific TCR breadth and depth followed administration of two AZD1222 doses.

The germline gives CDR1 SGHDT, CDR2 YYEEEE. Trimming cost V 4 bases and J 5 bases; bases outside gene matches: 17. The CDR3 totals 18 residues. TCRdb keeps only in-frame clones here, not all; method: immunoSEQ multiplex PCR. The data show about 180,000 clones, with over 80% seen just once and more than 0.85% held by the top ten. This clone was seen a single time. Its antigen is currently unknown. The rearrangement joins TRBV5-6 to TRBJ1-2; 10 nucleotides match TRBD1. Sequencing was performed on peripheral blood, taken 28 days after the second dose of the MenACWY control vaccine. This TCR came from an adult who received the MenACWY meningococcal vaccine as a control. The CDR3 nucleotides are TGTGCCAGCAGCAAAACCCTTCGGGACAGGGGAAGGGGTTATGGCTACACCTTC. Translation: CASSKTLRDRGRGYGYTF.